This TCR beta chain is drawn from a study of blood T cell repertoires in COVID-19. Looking at the study overall: Specimens from acute and convalescent COVID-19 originated in the United States, Italy and Spain. T cells, B-cell-depleted T cells, or PBMCs provided the cDNA or gDNA that served as material.

In the authors' workflow: From reference gene primer amplification, estimates of nucleated cell counts were derived. This table comes from immunoSEQ multiplex PCR, and its TCRdb copy is limited to in-frame clones, with some not included. Clone size and V and J calls were adopted from that table, with D and trimming inferred from the DNA. The table has about 280,000 clones, 70% to 90% seen once; the top ten hold approximately 2%. In germline, CDR1 is LGHDT, CDR2 YNNKEL (reference sequence). This CDR3 is 12 amino acids long. V was clipped by 5 bases and J by 7 bases; unmatched bases: 4. The source is a woman younger than 45 who had recovered from COVID-19. V and J are TRBV3-1 (or the pseudogene TRBV3-2) and TRBJ1-2; TRBD1 matches 7 bases. Sequenced sample: peripheral blood. Here the CDR3 reads CASSDDRAGYTF. The CDR3 DNA reads as TGTGCCAGCAGCGACGACAGGGCTGGCTACACCTTC.